Shown below are 29 T cell receptor beta chains from a single sample sequenced in a study of T-cell reconstitution after alpha-beta-depleted transplantation in children. Using unique molecular identifiers, the investigators prepared the TCRbeta library. TCRdb ran MiXCR on the PCR reads and lists one entry per CDR3 protein. This table has hundreds of thousands of distinct CDR3 sequences, 10% to 15% appearing once. The material was PBMCs, mostly from graft donor cells, obtained 360 days after TCRalphabeta/CD19-depleted stem cell transplant. These receptors were obtained from a male patient between 10 and 17 years old who had a stem cell transplant for acute myeloid leukemia, so the T cells may come from the graft donor.

A few counts support this clonotype. This chain joins TRBV28 and TRBJ2-4; a weak D match, TRBD2 (5 bases). V was cut by 0 bases and J by 8 bases, with 20 bases left in between. Germline-derived CDR1 and CDR2 are MDHEN and SYDVKM. The CDR3 is made up of 17 amino acids. The CDR3 region has the DNA TGTGCCAGCAGTTTATGGGCCGATCCCGCGGAGGTCGACATTCAGTACTTC. The encoded protein is CASSLWADPAEVDIQYF.

The V call is TRBV15, the J call TRBJ2-7, with 8 nucleotides matching TRBD1. V trimming: 1 base; J trimming: 0 bases; junction bases outside the gene matches: 5. The germline gives CDR1 LNHNV, CDR2 YYDKDF (reference sequence). This CDR3 region has 16 residues. In DNA, the CDR3 is TGTGCCACCAGCAGAGCCGGGGACAGGTTCTCCTACGAGCAGTACTTC. Its protein product is CATSRAGDRFSYEQYF.

This clonotype was seen a handful of times. The V gene is TRBV5-1, the J gene TRBJ2-1; TRBD2 agrees at 11 bases. V gave up 4 bases and J gave up 10 bases; unmatched junction bases: 16. CDR3 length: 17 amino acids. The germline CDR1 and CDR2 sequences are SGHRS and YFSETQ. CDR3 residues: CASSDPFSGRAIGEQFF. The CDR3 bases are TGCGCCAGCAGCGACCCCTTTAGCGGGAGGGCGATTGGGGAGCAGTTCTTC.

This clonotype was recorded at least ten times. The V gene is TRBV28, the J gene TRBJ2-5; unclear D gene. The length of the CDR3 is 12 residues. Trimming took 8 bases from V and 5 from J, leaving 12 bases between them. The germline V gene has CDR1 MDHEN and CDR2 SYDVKM. The CDR3 bases are TGTGCCAGCGGTGGGTTGCGGGAGACCCAGTACTTC. Residues: CASGGLRETQYF.

The chain couples TRBV20-1 to TRBJ2-3, with a weak D call TRBD2 (5 bases). Trimming took 0 bases from V and 3 from J, leaving 16 bases between them. Germline V gene data show CDR1 as DFQATT and CDR2 as SNEGSKA (reference sequence). The CDR3 is made up of 16 amino acids. CDR3 sequence reads: CSARDLVGRRTDTQYF. The DNA for the CDR3 is TGCAGTGCTAGAGATCTGGTAGGGAGAAGGACAGATACGCAGTATTTT.

Only a few counts were recorded for this clonotype. The chain couples TRBV28 to TRBJ2-2; D is tentatively TRBD1 or TRBD2 (7 bases each). Trimming took 4 bases from V and 0 from J, leaving 15 bases between them. This CDR3 contains 17 residues. Germline CDR1 is MDHEN and CDR2 is SYDVKM. This CDR3 is CASSSQGGLTNTGELFF. CDR3 sequence (DNA): TGTGCCAGCAGTTCGCAGGGGGGGCTAACGAACACCGGGGAGCTGTTTTTT.

The chain has TRBV30 and TRBJ2-1; D is undetermined. There are 14 residues in the CDR3. Trimming left V 0 bases short and J 10 bases short, with 16 bases between. Germline CDR1 is GTSNPN and CDR2 is SVGIG (reference sequence). Written as DNA, the CDR3 is TGTGCCTGGAGTGTAAAGAAAGCCGGAAACGAGCAGTTCTTC. It is translated as CAWSVKKAGNEQFF. The whole variable domain, filled in from reference TRBV30 and TRBJ2-1, reads SQTIHQWPATLVQPVGSPLSLECTVEGTSNPNLYWYRQAAGRGLQLLFYSVGIGQISSEVPQNLSASRPQDRQFILSSKKLLLSDSGFYLCAWSVKKAGNEQFFGPGTRLTVL.

In its sample, this clonotype was seen many times. The J gene is TRBJ2-1, the V gene TRBV14, with 13 positions matching TRBD2. Germline CDR1 SGHDN, CDR2 FVKESK. The CDR3 is made up of 16 amino acids. V shed 4 bases and J 8 bases; nucleotides not matched to a gene: 8. CDR3 amino acids: CASSPRTSGSMYEQFF. The CDR3 DNA is TGTGCCAGCAGCCCACGGACTAGCGGGAGCATGTATGAGCAGTTCTTC.

The V gene is TRBV12-3 or TRBV12-4, the J gene TRBJ2-1; 8 bases are a match to TRBD2. The V and J ends lost 3 bases and 7 bases, in that order; junction bases with no gene match: 5. This CDR3 comprises 14 residues. The CDR3, as DNA: TGTGCCAGCAGTTTTGACGGGAGGGGGAATGAGCAGTTCTTC. Translating it yields CASSFDGRGNEQFF.

This clonotype has a count of ten or more. V and J are TRBV25-1 and TRBJ2-7; a possible D gene is TRBD2 (6 bases). Germline loops: CDR1 MGHDK, CDR2 SYGVNS. V was shortened by 3 bases and J by 3 bases, with 21 bases between the two germline ends. The CDR3 is 17 residues long. The CDR3 nucleotides are TGTGCCAGCAGTGATTCCTCCCCGACTAGTAACGGCTACGAGCAGTACTTC. Protein sequence: CASSDSSPTSNGYEQYF.

The chain couples TRBV11-2 to TRBJ2-5; TRBD2 is a possible D gene (5 bases). Germline V gives CDR1 SGHAT, CDR2 FQNNGV. Trimming took 5 bases from V and 0 from J, leaving 16 bases between them. This CDR3 spans 16 amino acids. CDR3 sequence: CASSPRAPRYQETQYF. The DNA of the CDR3 is TGTGCCAGCAGCCCGAGGGCCCCTAGGTACCAAGAGACCCAGTACTTC.

The sample holds many counts of this clonotype. A junction boundary mismatches the germline segment, possibly from a read error. V is TRBV6-1 and J is TRBJ2-1; 7 positions agree with TRBD2. CDR3 size: 14 residues. Germline lookup yields CDR1 MNHNS and CDR2 SASEGT. The CDR3 coding sequence is TGTGCCAGCAGTCAAGCGGGAAGAGGGAATGAGCAGTTCTTC. Its protein is CASSQAGRGNEQFF.

This clonotype came up a few times. In DNA form, the CDR3 reads TGTGCCACCAGCCGCGCAGGTGGAGTGGCAAACATTCAGTACTTC. Protein product: CATSRAGGVANIQYF. The chain carries TRBV15 and TRBJ2-4; no clear D gene. The CDR3 is made up of 15 amino acids. Trimming removed 5 bases at V and 6 bases at J, with 17 bases between. Germline V gives CDR1 LNHNV, CDR2 YYDKDF (reference sequence).

The sample holds a few counts of this clonotype. The CDR3 DNA reads TGTGCCACCAGTGATTTTACTAGCGGGAGGTTGAGTACGCAGTATTTT. Residues: CATSDFTSGRLSTQYF. The chain joins TRBV24-1 to TRBJ2-3; 12 bases line up with TRBD2. V shed 1 base and J 8 bases; nucleotides not matched to a gene: 6. Germline CDR1 is KGHDR and CDR2 is SFDVKD. The CDR3 extends over 16 amino acids.

This clonotype has a handful of counts. CDR3 residues: CSAVIASGRQADTQYF. In DNA form, the CDR3 reads TGCAGTGCAGTTATAGCTAGCGGGAGGCAGGCAGATACGCAGTATTTT. This sequence joins TRBV20-1 and TRBJ2-3, with 11 bases that match TRBD2. Germline-derived CDR1 and CDR2 are DFQATT and SNEGSKA (reference sequence). This CDR3 has 16 residues. V lost 6 bases to trimming and J lost 4 bases; unmatched junction nucleotides: 12.

The chain is built from TRBV4-3 and TRBJ2-7; a weak D match, TRBD1 (5 bases). Trimming shortened V by 2 bases and J by 1 base, and 9 bases separated the two germline ends. The CDR3 spans 14 residues. CDR1 is LGHNA, CDR2 YSLEER, per germline. The chain's CDR3 is CASSQRQRSYEQYF. The CDR3 nucleotides are TGCGCCAGCAGCCAACGACAGAGATCCTACGAGCAGTACTTC.

This clonotype was seen many times. CDR3 amino acids: CSGTTGAGYTF. The CDR3 bases are TGCAGTGGAACGACAGGGGCTGGCTACACCTTC. This chain links TRBV20-1 with TRBJ1-2; 8 bases align to TRBD1. CDR3 length: 11 amino acids. Germline CDR1 and CDR2: DFQATT and SNEGSKA (reference sequence). Trimming cost V 7 bases and J 7 bases; bases outside gene matches: 5.

In this sample, this clonotype turned up a few times. The chain employs TRBV19 and TRBJ2-1, with TRBD2 matching 7 bases. The CDR3 is 16 amino acids. V gave up 5 bases and J gave up 0 bases; unmatched junction bases: 7. Germline V gives CDR1 LNHDA, CDR2 SQIVND (reference sequence). The CDR3 is CASSARTRSSYNEQFF. For the CDR3, the DNA is TGTGCCAGTAGTGCCCGGACTAGAAGCTCCTACAATGAGCAGTTCTTC.

This clonotype occurred a few times. The chain uses TRBV5-4 and TRBJ1-3; D unresolved. The V end lost 4 bases, the J end lost 0 bases, and 11 bases lay between the germline ends. The CDR3 spans 15 residues. Germline-derived CDR1 and CDR2 are SGHNT and YYREEE (reference sequence). The CDR3 nucleotides read TGTGCCAGCAGCGCAAGAGGACTCTCTGGAAACACCATATATTTT. Translating gives CASSARGLSGNTIYF.

This clonotype turned up a few times. CDR3 residues: CASSESLVTGELFF. The CDR3 nucleotides are TGTGCCAGCAGTGAGTCACTCGTTACCGGGGAGCTGTTTTTT. The chain employs TRBV6-4 and TRBJ2-2; the D is unclear. The CDR3 extends over 14 amino acids. Trimming stripped 3 bases from V and 5 bases from J, with 10 bases between. In germline, CDR1 is MRHNA, CDR2 SNTAGT.

This clonotype was observed at least ten times. The V call is TRBV29-1, the J call TRBJ2-7; 9 bases agree with TRBD1. In germline, CDR1 is SQVTM, CDR2 ANQGSEA. There are 14 residues in the CDR3. V gave up 6 bases and J gave up 0 bases; unmatched junction bases: 6. The CDR3 is CSVGPGQGSYEQYF. DNA for the CDR3: TGCAGCGTGGGACCGGGACAGGGCTCCTACGAGCAGTACTTC.

This sequence joins TRBV28 and TRBJ2-7, with 12 positions matching TRBD2. V trimming: 4 bases; J trimming: 3 bases; junction bases outside the gene matches: 10. The CDR3 has 17 amino acids. In germline, CDR1 is MDHEN, CDR2 SYDVKM. CDR3 nucleotide sequence: TGTGCCAGCAGTTCCCGGACTAGCGGGATAAGGAACTACGAGCAGTACTTC. It specifies CASSSRTSGIRNYEQYF.

The rearrangement links TRBV7-3 to TRBJ2-2; D ambiguous. The CDR3 runs to 13 residues. The germline gives CDR1 SGHTA, CDR2 FQGTGA. V lost 0 bases and J 8 bases, leaving 7 bases between the germline ends. CDR3 bases: TGTGCCAGCAGCTTAACAGGGTTAGGGGAGCTGTTTTTT. Translation gives CASSLTGLGELFF.

This clonotype was picked up a small number of times. The V call is TRBV28, the J call TRBJ2-1; perhaps TRBD1 as D (6 bases). This CDR3 is 12 amino acids long. Germline CDR1 reads MDHEN; CDR2 reads SYDVKM. The germline V and J ends were trimmed by 9 bases and 5 bases, with 11 bases remaining between them. The CDR3, as DNA: TGTGCCAGTGGGACACCGAACAATGAGCAGTTCTTC. It translates to CASGTPNNEQFF.

This clonotype was found many times. The J gene is TRBJ2-1, the V gene TRBV9; TRBD1 might be the D (6 bases). The V end was cut by 3 bases, the J end by 3 bases, with 13 bases between. Germline assignment: CDR1 SGDLS and CDR2 YYNGEE. CDR3 length: 15 residues. CDR3 sequence (DNA): TGTGCCAGCAGCGGCCGTTCACAGGGCTACAATGAGCAGTTCTTC. Translation: CASSGRSQGYNEQFF.

This clonotype was seen a few times. This chain joins TRBV7-2 and TRBJ1-3; no definite D call. The CDR3 extends over 15 amino acids. Per germline, CDR1 SGHTA and CDR2 FQGNSA. Trimming took 1 base from V and 8 from J, leaving 15 bases between them. The CDR3 nucleotides read TGTGCCAGCAGCTTAGATGGCGCGAGAGCGGACACCATATATTTT. This sequence encodes CASSLDGARADTIYF.

V is TRBV7-2 and J is TRBJ2-5; TRBD1 might be the D (5 bases). V dropped 6 bases and J dropped 1 base, with 15 bases sitting between them. Germline V gives CDR1 SGHTA, CDR2 FQGNSA. The CDR3 sequence is 15 residues long. The CDR3 sequence is CASSTFPGPQETQYF. DNA of the CDR3: TGTGCCAGCAGTACCTTTCCAGGGCCCCAAGAGACCCAGTACTTC.

This clonotype was seen ten or more times. The chain combines TRBV27 with TRBJ2-7; D remains ambiguous. CDR1 and CDR2 (germline): MNHEY, SMNVEV (reference sequence). V was pared by 0 bases and J by 5 bases, with 8 bases between. The CDR3 has 13 amino acids. CDR3 coding DNA: TGTGCCAGCAGTTTATCAATCAGGAACGAGCAGTACTTC. Protein sequence: CASSLSIRNEQYF.

This clonotype was detected only a few times. This chain uses TRBV7-9 with TRBJ2-1; 12 bases line up with TRBD2. The CDR3 length is 16 residues. V lost 5 bases and J lost 7; bases outside the gene matches: 9. CDR1 SEHNR and CDR2 FQNEAQ come from the germline V gene (reference sequence). The CDR3 reads CASSRLAGDVGNEQFF. CDR3 DNA sequence: TGTGCCAGCAGCCGACTAGCGGGAGATGTGGGGAATGAGCAGTTCTTC. The full variable domain, with the rest looked up from reference TRBV7-9 and TRBJ2-1, is DTGVSQNPRHKITKRGQNVTFRCDPISEHNRLYWYRQTLGQGPEFLTYFQNEAQLEKSRLLSDRFSAERPKGSFSTLEIQRTEQGDSAMYLCASSRLAGDVGNEQFFGPGTRLTVL.